The 18 T cell receptor beta chains given below trace back to one sample, sequenced in a study of blood T cell repertoires in COVID-19. The method was immunoSEQ multiplex PCR; TCRdb's version includes in-frame clones alone and lacks a portion of them. The sample includes 250,000 to 350,000 clones, 65% to 85% of them seen just once. The sample consisted of peripheral blood. Every receptor here comes from a woman between 50 and 59 years old with acute or convalescent COVID-19.

V gene TRBV12-5 combines with J gene TRBJ2-2; TRBD2 matches at 11 bases. CDR1 is LGHNT and CDR2 is FRNRAP in the germline V gene. V was clipped by 5 bases and J by 5 bases; unmatched bases: 1. The CDR3 loop spans 14 amino acids. The CDR3 bases are TGTGCTAGTGGTGCTAGCGGGAGGACCGGGGAGCTGTTTTTT. Its protein product is CASGASGRTGELFF.

The genes are TRBV5-4 and TRBJ2-5; TRBD2 matches 14 bases. CDR1 and CDR2 (germline): SGHNT, YYREEE (reference sequence). V was clipped by 4 bases and J by 4 bases; unmatched bases: 6. The length of the CDR3 is 16 residues. CDR3 nucleotide sequence: TGTGCCAGCAGCCCGGGGACTAGCGGGAGCCGAGAGACCCAGTACTTC. As protein: CASSPGTSGSRETQYF.

CDR3: CSVKKRTGPMNTGELFF. Written as DNA, the CDR3 is TGCAGCGTTAAAAAACGGACAGGGCCTATGAACACCGGGGAGCTGTTTTTT. This chain uses TRBV29-1 with TRBJ2-2, with 8 bases matching TRBD1. With V trimmed by 5 bases and J by 1 base, 12 bases remained unmatched. Germline loops: CDR1 SQVTM, CDR2 ANQGSEA. The length of the CDR3 is 17 residues.

The chain links TRBV10-3 to TRBJ2-7; maybe TRBD2 (5 bases). CDR3 length: 15 residues. Germline CDR1 ENHRY, CDR2 SYGVKD. The V gene lost 0 bases and the J gene lost 3 bases, with 12 bases spanning the gap. The CDR3 is CAISESELENYEQYF. The CDR3 DNA is TGTGCCATCAGTGAGTCAGAACTAGAAAACTACGAGCAGTACTTC.

The chain recombines TRBV11-3 with TRBJ2-1, with D unclear. Germline CDR1 is SGHNT and CDR2 is YENEEA. Trimming shortened V by 0 bases and J by 0 bases, and 6 bases separated the two germline ends. The CDR3 is 15 residues long. CDR3 DNA sequence: TGTGCCAGCAGCTTAGACGAGAGCTCCTACAATGAGCAGTTCTTC. Residues: CASSLDESSYNEQFF.

The V and J genes are TRBV9 and TRBJ1-3, with a weak D call TRBD1 (6 bases). This CDR3 has 15 residues. Trimming shortened V by 0 bases and J by 0 bases, and 7 bases separated the two germline ends. Germline CDR1 reads SGDLS; CDR2 reads YYNGEE. CDR3 residues: CASSVGGGSGNTIYF. In nucleotides, the CDR3 is TGTGCCAGCAGCGTAGGAGGGGGCTCTGGAAACACCATATATTTT.

This rearrangement joins TRBV10-1 to TRBJ2-3; 11 nucleotides align to TRBD2. Germline CDR1 WNHNN, CDR2 SYGVQD (reference sequence). The CDR3 contains 16 residues. The junction had 4 bases not matched to a gene; V was cut back by 0 bases and J by 5 bases. For the CDR3, the DNA is TGCGCCAGCAGTGAGTCGACTAGCGGGGCCGGAGATACGCAGTATTTT. This sequence encodes CASSESTSGAGDTQYF.

This clone was found once. The rearrangement links TRBV9 to TRBJ1-1; D call uncertain. The length of the CDR3 is 14 residues. CDR1 and CDR2 (germline): SGDLS, YYNGEE. Trimming cost V 0 bases and J 7 bases, with 13 bases left between them. The CDR3 loop reads CASSVEVGSSEAFF. The CDR3 DNA is TGTGCCAGCAGCGTAGAGGTGGGGAGCAGTGAAGCTTTCTTT.

This rearrangement joins TRBV5-1 to TRBJ2-5; a possible D gene is TRBD1 (5 bases). V was shortened by 2 bases and J by 1 base, with 9 bases between the two germline ends. Germline V gene sequence: CDR1 SGHRS, CDR2 YFSETQ. The CDR3 is made up of 14 amino acids. The CDR3 region has the DNA TGCGCCAGCAGCTTTGGGGCCCCCCAAGAGACCCAGTACTTC. Its protein is CASSFGAPQETQYF.

This clone is a singleton in its sample. The CDR3 DNA is TGTGCCAGCAGCCAAAGCCGGAACAGGGCTCGCTCCTACAATGAGCAGTTCTTC. Encoded protein: CASSQSRNRARSYNEQFF. This chain joins TRBV3-1 (or the pseudogene TRBV3-2) and TRBJ2-1; D perhaps matches TRBD1 (6 bases). Germline lookup yields CDR1 LGHDT and CDR2 YNNKEL (reference sequence). The V end lost 2 bases, the J end lost 0 bases, and 17 bases lay between the germline ends. The CDR3 runs to 18 residues.

Only a few counts were recorded for this clone. The gene calls are TRBV7-9 and TRBJ1-2; TRBD1 agrees at 7 bases. The CDR3 runs to 15 residues. CDR1 SEHNR and CDR2 FQNEAQ come from the germline V gene (reference sequence). J gave up 4 bases and V 5 bases, and 10 bases lay outside the gene matches. CDR3 sequence: CASSAGQNWGYGYTF. CDR3 DNA: TGTGCCAGCAGCGCGGGACAGAACTGGGGCTATGGCTACACCTTC.

The chain joins TRBV3-1 (or the pseudogene TRBV3-2) to TRBJ1-1; D gene unclear. The CDR3 totals 15 residues. The V gene's germline CDR1 is LGHDT and CDR2 YNNKEL (reference sequence). Trimming stripped 4 bases from V and 2 bases from J, with 14 bases between. For the CDR3, the DNA is TGTGCCAGCAGCCCGCCCCGAGGGTGCAACACTGAAGCTTTCTTT. Translating it yields CASSPPRGCNTEAFF.

The chain uses TRBV5-1 and TRBJ2-5; 8 bases are shared with TRBD1. V dropped 0 bases and J dropped 6; count of bases not matched to a gene: 7. Germline CDR1 and CDR2: SGHRS and YFSETQ. The CDR3 length is 15 residues. This CDR3 reads CASSLVAGGEKTQYF. CDR3 bases: TGCGCCAGCAGCTTGGTGGCAGGGGGCGAGAAGACCCAGTACTTC.

V gene TRBV29-1 combines with J gene TRBJ1-2; 10 bases match TRBD1. The CDR3 is 13 residues long. Trimming at V came to 6 bases and at J to 6 bases, leaving 7 bases not matched to a gene. The germline CDR1 and CDR2 sequences are SQVTM and ANQGSEA. DNA for the CDR3: TGCAGCGTCAGACAGGGGGCGGTCGATGGCTACACCTTC. Translating it yields CSVRQGAVDGYTF. Full variable domain (missing parts from reference TRBV29-1 and TRBJ1-2): SAVISQKPSRDICQRGTSLTIQCQVDSQVTMMFWYRQQPGQSLTLIATANQGSEATYESGFVIDKFPISRPNLTFSTLTVSNMSPEDSSIYLCSVRQGAVDGYTFGSGTRLTVV.

The V call is TRBV5-8, the J call TRBJ1-1; the D gene is possibly TRBD1 (6 bases). Germline V lookup: CDR1 SGHTS, CDR2 YDEGEE. Trimming cost V 4 bases and J 8 bases, with 18 bases left between them. The CDR3 length is 14 residues. The CDR3 sequence is CASSTEDRLLEAFF. As DNA, the CDR3 is TGTGCCAGCAGCACGGAGGACAGACTATTAGAAGCTTTCTTT.

The gene calls are TRBV5-1 and TRBJ2-5, with 8 nucleotides matching TRBD1. V shed 3 bases and J 10 bases; nucleotides not matched to a gene: 8. Looked up from germline, CDR1 is SGHRS and CDR2 is YFSETQ. This CDR3 spans 13 amino acids. In nucleotides, the CDR3 is TGCGCCAGCAGCTCGACAGGGGAATGGGACCAGTACTTC. Its translation: CASSSTGEWDQYF.

The J gene is TRBJ2-6, the V gene TRBV9, with 11 nucleotides matching TRBD2. Trimming took 3 bases from V and 3 from J; bases not matched to a gene: 5. CDR1 and CDR2 (germline): SGDLS, YYNGEE. CDR3 length equals 17 residues. The CDR3 here is CASSDSGGAYGANVLTF. The CDR3 nucleotides read TGTGCCAGCAGCGATAGCGGGGGGGCATATGGGGCCAACGTCCTGACTTTC.

The gene calls are TRBV5-6 and TRBJ2-4; TRBD1 might be the D (6 bases). Germline V gives CDR1 SGHDT, CDR2 YYEEEE. Deletions cut 4 bases from V and 8 bases from J, with 13 bases between. The CDR3 runs 13 residues. This CDR3 reads CASSPRDIYIQYF. In nucleotides, the CDR3 is TGTGCCAGCAGCCCCCGGGACATATACATTCAGTACTTC.